The entry below describes one T cell receptor (beta chain). What it binds is not known. These data belong to a study of CD8 T cells in ankylosing spondylitis. The ends were cut back, 4 bases at V and 6 bases at J, with 11 bases in the middle. Germline CDR1 and CDR2: SGHDT and YYEEEE. CDR3 length: 13 residues. TCRdb called the 5' RACE reads again in MiXCR, with one record for every CDR3 protein. The sample includes about 700,000 distinct CDR3 sequences, around 17% seen only once; the top ten take roughly a fifth. Study-wide findings and caveats: Clones linked to disease were reported to show significant enrichment in matched ankylosing spondylitis synovial fluid. The study identified a TCR beta motif of several highly homologous variants that appeared characteristic of ankylosing spondylitis blood. As for the disease-linked clones, they showed a CD8+ phenotype and occurred at relatively low frequencies in peripheral blood. In reactive arthritis synovial fluid and blood, some motif variants had been reported before.

The TCR was taken from a male donor with ankylosing spondylitis. Specimen: blood, either unsorted or a sorted T cell fraction (not recorded which). The rearrangement links TRBV5-6 to TRBJ2-1; TRBD2 might be the D (5 bases). The CDR3 loop is CASSNTRRNEQFF. The DNA for the CDR3 is TGTGCCAGCAGCAACACTAGACGCAATGAGCAGTTCTTC.